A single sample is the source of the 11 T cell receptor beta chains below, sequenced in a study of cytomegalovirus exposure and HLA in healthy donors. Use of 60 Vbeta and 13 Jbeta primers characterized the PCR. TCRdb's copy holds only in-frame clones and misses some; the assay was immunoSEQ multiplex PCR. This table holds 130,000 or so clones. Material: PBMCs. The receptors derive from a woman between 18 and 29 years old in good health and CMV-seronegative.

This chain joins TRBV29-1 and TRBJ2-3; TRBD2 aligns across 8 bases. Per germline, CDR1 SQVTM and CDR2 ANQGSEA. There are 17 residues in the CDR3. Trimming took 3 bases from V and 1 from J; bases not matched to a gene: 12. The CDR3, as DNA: TGCAGCGTTGAGTGGGTAGGGACTAGATCGGGCACAGATACGCAGTATTTT. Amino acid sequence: CSVEWVGTRSGTDTQYF.

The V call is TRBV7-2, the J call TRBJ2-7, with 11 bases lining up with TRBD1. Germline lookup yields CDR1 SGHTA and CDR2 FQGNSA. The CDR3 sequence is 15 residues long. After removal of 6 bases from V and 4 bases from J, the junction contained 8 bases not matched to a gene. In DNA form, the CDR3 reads TGTGCCAGCAGACGAGAGGGACAGGGGGTTTACGAGCAGTACGTC. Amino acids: CASRREGQGVYEQYV.

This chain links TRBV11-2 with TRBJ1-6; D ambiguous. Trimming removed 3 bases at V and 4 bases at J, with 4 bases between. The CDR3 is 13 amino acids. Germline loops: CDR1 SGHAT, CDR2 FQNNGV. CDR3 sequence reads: CASSFLYNSPLHF. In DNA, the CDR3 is TGTGCCAGCAGCTTCCTATATAATTCACCCCTCCACTTT. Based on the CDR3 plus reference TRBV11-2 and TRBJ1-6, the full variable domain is EAGVAQSPRYKIIEKRQSVAFWCNPISGHATLYWYQQILGQGPKLLIQFQNNGVVDDSQLPKDRFSAERLKGVDSTLKIQPAKLEDSAVYLCASSFLYNSPLHFGNGTRLTVT.

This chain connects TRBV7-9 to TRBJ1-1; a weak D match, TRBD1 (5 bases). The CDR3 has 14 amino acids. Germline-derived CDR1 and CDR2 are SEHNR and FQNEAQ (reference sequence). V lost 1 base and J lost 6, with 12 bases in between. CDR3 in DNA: TGTGCCAGCAGCTTAGGGGGGGAGGGTCCTGAAGCTTTCTTT. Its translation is CASSLGGEGPEAFF.

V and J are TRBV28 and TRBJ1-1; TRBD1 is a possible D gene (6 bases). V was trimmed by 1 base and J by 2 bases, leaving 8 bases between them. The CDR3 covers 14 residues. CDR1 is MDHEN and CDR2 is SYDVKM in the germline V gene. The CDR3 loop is CASSLFRGNTEAFF. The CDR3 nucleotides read TGTGCCAGCAGTTTATTCAGGGGAAACACTGAAGCTTTCTTT.

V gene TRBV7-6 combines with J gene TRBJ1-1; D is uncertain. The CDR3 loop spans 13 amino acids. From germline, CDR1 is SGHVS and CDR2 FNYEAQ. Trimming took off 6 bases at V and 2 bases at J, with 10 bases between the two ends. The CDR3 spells CASRWTYNTEAFF. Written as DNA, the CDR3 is TGTGCCAGCAGGTGGACTTACAACACTGAAGCTTTCTTT.

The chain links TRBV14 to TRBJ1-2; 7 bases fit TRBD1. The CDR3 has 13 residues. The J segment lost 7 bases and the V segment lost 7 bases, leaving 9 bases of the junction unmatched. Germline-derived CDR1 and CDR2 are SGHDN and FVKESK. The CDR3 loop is CASTETGSRGYTF. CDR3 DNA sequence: TGTGCCAGCACCGAGACAGGGTCTCGTGGCTACACCTTC. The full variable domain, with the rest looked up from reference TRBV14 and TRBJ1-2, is EAGVTQFPSHSVIEKGQTVTLRCDPISGHDNLYWYRRVMGKEIKFLLHFVKESKQDESGMPNNRFLAERTGGTYSTLKVQPAELEDSGVYFCASTETGSRGYTFGSGTRLTVV.

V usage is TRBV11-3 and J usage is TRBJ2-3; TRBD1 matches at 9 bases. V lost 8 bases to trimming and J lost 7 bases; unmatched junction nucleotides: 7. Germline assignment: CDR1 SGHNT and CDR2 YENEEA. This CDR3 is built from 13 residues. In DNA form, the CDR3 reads TGTGCCAGCGCCCAGGACAGGGGTAATACGCAGTATTTT. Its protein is CASAQDRGNTQYF.

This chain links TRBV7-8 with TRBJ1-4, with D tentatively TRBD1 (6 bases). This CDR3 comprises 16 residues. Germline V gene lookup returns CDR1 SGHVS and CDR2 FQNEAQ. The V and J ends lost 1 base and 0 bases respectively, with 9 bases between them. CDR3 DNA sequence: TGTGCCAGCAGCTTAGATACAGGGCCAACTAATGAAAAACTGTTTTTT. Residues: CASSLDTGPTNEKLFF.

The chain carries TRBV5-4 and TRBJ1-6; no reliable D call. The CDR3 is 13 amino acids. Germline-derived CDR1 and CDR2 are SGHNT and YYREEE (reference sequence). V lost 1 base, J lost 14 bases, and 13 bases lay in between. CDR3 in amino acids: CASSLFGEGALHF. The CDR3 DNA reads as TGTGCCAGCAGCTTGTTCGGGGAAGGAGCCCTCCACTTT.

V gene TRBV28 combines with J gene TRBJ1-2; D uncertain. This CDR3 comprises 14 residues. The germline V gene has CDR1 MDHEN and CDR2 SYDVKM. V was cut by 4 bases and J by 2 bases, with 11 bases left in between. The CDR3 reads CASSSSPINYGYTF. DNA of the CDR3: TGTGCCAGCAGTTCCTCCCCTATAAACTATGGCTACACCTTC.